These T cell receptor beta chains were read from a single sample in a study of cytomegalovirus exposure and HLA in healthy donors. The table came from immunoSEQ multiplex PCR; TCRdb's copy has only in-frame clones and leaves some out. The sample yields 200,000 to 250,000 clones, around 85% seen once. The sequenced sample consisted of PBMCs. The receptors here all came from a man aged 50-59 years in good health and CMV-seronegative. Each CDR3 is given with its conserved first and last residue. D genes are given only for firm matches. The size field is filled for only some rows; it gives once, few, many or a size class.

d_gene	abundance	v_gene	j_gene	CDR3nt	CDR3aa
-	-	TRBV5-4	TRBJ1-2	TGTGCCGGCAGCCCTCTTAGGGGTGGGGACTATGGCTACACCTTC	CAGSPLRGGDYGYTF
TRBD1	-	TRBV11-2	TRBJ1-4	TGTGCCAGCAGCTTTACGGGTCGACAGGGAGGCGAAAAACTGTTTTTT	CASSFTGRQGGEKLFF
TRBD1	-	TRBV7-2	TRBJ1-2	TGTGCCAGCAGCTCGGCAGGGGGCGGTGGCTACACCTTC	CASSSAGGGGYTF
-	once	TRBV30	TRBJ2-1	TGTGCCTGGAGTGAAAGTAGCATCCACAATGAGCAGTTCTTC	CAWSESSIHNEQFF
-	-	TRBV9	TRBJ2-7	TGTGCCAGCAGCCCCGCCGGGACTTACTCCTACGAGCAGTACTTC	CASSPAGTYSYEQYF
-	-	TRBV7-2	TRBJ2-7	TGTGCCAGCAGCTTAGTCCCGGACTTCCGCTCCTACGAGCAGTACTTC	CASSLVPDFRSYEQYF
-	few	TRBV7-9	TRBJ1-4	TGTGCCAGCAGCCTGGAGCCCAGGGGTGAAAAACTGTTTTTT	CASSLEPRGEKLFF
-	-	TRBV6-5	TRBJ2-5	TGTGCCAGCAGCCGGACACTTCAAGAGACCCAGTACTTC	CASSRTLQETQYF
-	-	TRBV27	TRBJ1-4	TGTGCCAGCAGTTTATCGGTCGGGTCAACTAATGAAAAACTGTTTTTT	CASSLSVGSTNEKLFF
TRBD2	-	TRBV4-1	TRBJ2-1	TGCGCCAGCAGCCAGGGCAGGGACTACTCCTACAATGAGCAGTTCTTC	CASSQGRDYSYNEQFF
TRBD2	-	TRBV27	TRBJ2-2	TGTGCCAGCAGTTTGTTCCGAAGCGGGAGGGCGAACACCGGGGAGCTGTTTTTT	CASSLFRSGRANTGELFF
-	-	TRBV10-3	TRBJ1-2	TGTGCCATCACCTACGGGGGGGGAGGGGACTATGGCTACACCTTC	CAITYGGGGDYGYTF
TRBD2	-	TRBV5-8	TRBJ2-5	TGTGCCAGCAGCCCGCGAGCACGGGGGGGAGAGACCCAGTACTTC	CASSPRARGGETQYF
-	-	TRBV7-9	TRBJ2-5	TGTTCCAGCAGTCTAGCCACCTCCCCTGTCCAGACCCAGTACTTC	CSSSLATSPVQTQYF
TRBD1	-	TRBV28	TRBJ1-5	TGTGCCAGCAGTCCTCGACAGGGGGCCGGTCAGCCCCAGCATTTT	CASSPRQGAGQPQHF
TRBD1	-	TRBV5-1	TRBJ2-2	TGCGCCAGCAGCTCGGGACAGGGGGCGAACACCGGGGAGCTGTTTTTT	CASSSGQGANTGELFF
TRBD1	-	TRBV15	TRBJ1-5	TGTGCCACCAGCGGACGGACCGGGACAGGACTCAATCAGCCCCAGCATTTT	CATSGRTGTGLNQPQHF
-	-	TRBV28	TRBJ1-6	TGTGCCAGCAGTTTATTGTTAGATAATTCACCCCTCCACTTT	CASSLLLDNSPLHF
-	-	TRBV28	TRBJ1-4	TGTGCCAGCAGTCTGAGATTTCTTAATAATGAAAAACTGTTTTTT	CASSLRFLNNEKLFF
-	-	TRBV6-6	TRBJ2-7	TGTGCCAGCAGTTACGCTGGGGGAGGCTACGAGCAGTACTTC	CASSYAGGGYEQYF
-	-	TRBV5-1	TRBJ2-5	TGCGCCAGCAGCCCGAGCGGGTTCCAAGAGACCCAGTACTTC	CASSPSGFQETQYF
-	-	TRBV7-9	TRBJ1-4	TGTGCCAGCAGCCCGGGGAGGGTAACTAATGAAAAACTGTTTTTT	CASSPGRVTNEKLFF
TRBD1	-	TRBV18	TRBJ2-7	TGTGCCAGCGCTTTGGTGGGGACAGGGGACTACGAGCAGTACTTC	CASALVGTGDYEQYF
TRBD1	-	TRBV27	TRBJ2-2	TGTGCCAGCAGTCGACAGGGGGCGAACACCGGGGAGCTGTTTTTT	CASSRQGANTGELFF
-	-	TRBV19	TRBJ2-2	TGTGCCAGTAGTATCCCAGGGGTCAACACCGGGGAGCTGTTTTTT	CASSIPGVNTGELFF
-	-	TRBV6-5	TRBJ1-6	TGTGCCAGCAGTTACTCGAGAACCCATAATTCACCCCTCCACTTT	CASSYSRTHNSPLHF
-	-	TRBV27	TRBJ2-1	TGTGCCAGCCGAACGCGTAGCGTGAACAATGAGCAGTTCTTC	CASRTRSVNNEQFF
TRBD2	-	TRBV27	TRBJ2-7	TGTGCCAGCAGTTCGGGACTAGCTTACGAGCAGTACTTC	CASSSGLAYEQYF
TRBD1	few	TRBV30	TRBJ2-7	TGTGCCTGGACGGATAGGGGGCACGAGCAGTACTTC	CAWTDRGHEQYF
-	-	TRBV18	TRBJ1-5	TGTGCCAGCTCACCCCCGGACAGTTTATATAGCAATCAGCCCCAGCATTTT	CASSPPDSLYSNQPQHF
TRBD2	-	TRBV11-2	TRBJ2-3	TGTGCCAGCAGCGTAAGACTAGCGGGATACCCAGATACGCAGTATTTT	CASSVRLAGYPDTQYF
TRBD1	-	TRBV27	TRBJ2-1	TGTGCCAGCAGTCTTGGACAGGGGGGGATCAATGAGCAGTTCTTC	CASSLGQGGINEQFF
TRBD2	few	TRBV19	TRBJ2-5	TGTGCCAGTACCCCCGGGACTACGTGGGAGACCCAGTACTTC	CASTPGTTWETQYF
-	-	TRBV5-1	TRBJ1-4	TGCGCCAGCAGCTTGGGGGGGGGATCGGAAAAACTGTTTTTT	CASSLGGGSEKLFF
-	-	TRBV6-5	TRBJ1-1	TGTGCCAGCAGTTACGGACAGATGAACACTGAAGCTTTCTTT	CASSYGQMNTEAFF
TRBD1	-	TRBV29-1	TRBJ2-7	TGCAGCGTTGTAGGGCAGGGGGCCTACGAGCAGTACTTC	CSVVGQGAYEQYF
TRBD2	-	TRBV5-6	TRBJ2-1	TGTGCCAGCAGCTGGGAGCGGGGAAGCTCCTACAATGAGCAGTTCTTC	CASSWERGSSYNEQFF
-	once	TRBV27	TRBJ2-2	TGTGCCAGCAGTTCAGGGACATTGAACACCGGGGAGCTGTTTTTT	CASSSGTLNTGELFF
TRBD1	-	TRBV30	TRBJ1-1	TGTGCCTGGAGTCCCCCCGACAGGGGTTGGAACACTGAAGCTTTCTTT	CAWSPPDRGWNTEAFF
-	-	TRBV13	TRBJ1-2	TGTGCCAGCAGCTTAGTATCCGCTAACTATGGCTACGCCTTC	CASSLVSANYGYAF
TRBD1	-	TRBV29-1	TRBJ2-1	TGCAGCGTTGATCGTAGGGACAGGGGGCAAGGTGAGCAGTTCTTC	CSVDRRDRGQGEQFF
TRBD1	few	TRBV15	TRBJ1-2	TGTGCCACCAGCCCAGGACAGGGCTATGGCTACACCTTC	CATSPGQGYGYTF
TRBD1	-	TRBV28	TRBJ2-7	TGTGCCAGCAGTTTAGGTGGCCGGGACAGGTCTAATTTC	CASSLGGRDRSNF
TRBD1	-	TRBV5-4	TRBJ1-2	TGTGCCAGCAGATCAGACAGGGGCCAAGGGAACTATGGCTACACCTTC	CASRSDRGQGNYGYTF
TRBD2	few	TRBV15	TRBJ2-1	TGTGCCACCAGCAGAGCCCTCCAGGTGGGACTAGCGGGAGGGGGGCTTGAGCAGTTCTTC	CATSRALQVGLAGGGLEQFF
TRBD1	-	TRBV29-1	TRBJ2-7	TGCAGCGTTGAAGTTCGGACAGGGGGGTCCTACGAGCAGTACTTC	CSVEVRTGGSYEQYF
-	once	TRBV11-2	TRBJ1-6	TGTGCCAGCAGCTTGAGAGGGCCCCTCCACTTT	CASSLRGPLHF
-	few	TRBV19	TRBJ1-5	TGTGCCAGTAGCGACTCAGGGGCGCATCAGCCCCAGCATTTT	CASSDSGAHQPQHF
-	-	TRBV18	TRBJ1-1	TGTGCCAGCTCACCAAGTGGGCAGATTAGGACTGAAGCTTTCTTT	CASSPSGQIRTEAFF
-	-	TRBV5-6	TRBJ2-7	TGTGCCAGCAGCTTGAGTGGTGTGGGCACCTCCTACGAGCAGTACTTC	CASSLSGVGTSYEQYF